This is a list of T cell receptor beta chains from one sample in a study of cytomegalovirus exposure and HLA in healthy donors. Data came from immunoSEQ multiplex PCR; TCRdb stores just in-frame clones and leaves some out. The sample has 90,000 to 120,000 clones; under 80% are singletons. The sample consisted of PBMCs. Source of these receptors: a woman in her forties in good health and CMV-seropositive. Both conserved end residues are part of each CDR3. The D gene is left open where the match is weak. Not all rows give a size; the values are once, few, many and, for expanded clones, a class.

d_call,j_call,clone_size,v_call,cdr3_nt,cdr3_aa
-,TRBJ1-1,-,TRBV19,TGTGCCAGTTCGGGGTGGACTGAAGCTTTCTTT,CASSGWTEAFF
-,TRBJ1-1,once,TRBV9,TGTGCCAGCAGCGGGCAGGGGTTGGGCACTGAAGCTTTCTTT,CASSGQGLGTEAFF
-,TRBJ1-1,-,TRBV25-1,TGTGCCAGCACTCGGAACACTGAAGCTTTCTTT,CASTRNTEAFF
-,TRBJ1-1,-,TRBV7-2,TGTGCCAGCAAGGGGGACCCCATGAACACTGAAGCTTTCTTT,CASKGDPMNTEAFF
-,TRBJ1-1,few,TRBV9,TGTGCCAGCAGCGTAGTTGGGGGGTCGTCTGAAGCTTTCTTT,CASSVVGGSSEAFF
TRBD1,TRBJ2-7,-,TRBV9,TGTGCCAGCAGCGTAAACTCCGGGACAGGGGACGGCGAGCAGTACTTC,CASSVNSGTGDGEQYF
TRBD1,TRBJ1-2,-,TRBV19,TGTGCCAGTAGTCTTTACCTTCCACGGACAGGAAGCGTGAACTATGGCTACACCTTC,CASSLYLPRTGSVNYGYTF
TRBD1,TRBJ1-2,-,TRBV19,TGTGCCAGTAACGACAGGGCTGGCTACACCTTC,CASNDRAGYTF
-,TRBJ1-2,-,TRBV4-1,TGCGCCAGCAGCCAAGCCCCGGGAAACTGTGGCTACACCTTC,CASSQAPGNCGYTF
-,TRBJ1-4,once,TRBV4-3,TGCGCCAGCAGCCAGTTTTACGGGACAACTAATGAAAAACTGTTTTTT,CASSQFYGTTNEKLFF
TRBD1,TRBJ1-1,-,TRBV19,TGTGCCAGTAAACGACAGGGGATGAACACTGAAGCTTTCTTT,CASKRQGMNTEAFF
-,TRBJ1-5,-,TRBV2,TGTGCCAGCAGTCGCGGGGGCAGGTTTCAGCCCCAGCATTTT,CASSRGGRFQPQHF
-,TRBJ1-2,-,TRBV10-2,TGCGCCAGCAGTGTCCCTTTTTCCCCCTATGGCTACACCTTC,CASSVPFSPYGYTF
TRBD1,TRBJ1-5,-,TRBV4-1,TGCGCCAGCAGCCAAGAGGGGGGAACAGGGGGAATCGGCAATCAGCCCCAGCATTTT,CASSQEGGTGGIGNQPQHF
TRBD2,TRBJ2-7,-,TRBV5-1,TGCGCCAGCAGCTTGGCCGGGGCTAGCGGGGCCGCCTACGAGCAGTACTTC,CASSLAGASGAAYEQYF
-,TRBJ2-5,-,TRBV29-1,TGCAGCGTCCGTTGGCGGAGAGAGGAGACCCAGTACTTC,CSVRWRREETQYF
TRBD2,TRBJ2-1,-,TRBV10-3,TGTGCCATCAGTGAATCCGGGACTAAGTACAATGAGCAGTTCTTC,CAISESGTKYNEQFF
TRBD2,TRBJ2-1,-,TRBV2,TGTGCCAGCAGGGGGACTAGCGGGGCTCGGGGTGAGCAGTTCTTC,CASRGTSGARGEQFF
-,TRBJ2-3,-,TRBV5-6,TGTGCCAGCAGCTTGTCGCCAGGGGTCGGGGATACGCAGTATTTT,CASSLSPGVGDTQYF
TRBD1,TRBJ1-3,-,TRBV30,TGTGCCTGGAGTGTGTTCCGCGGGACAGTCACCTCTGGAAACACCATATATTTT,CAWSVFRGTVTSGNTIYF
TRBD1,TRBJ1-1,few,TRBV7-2,TGTGCCAGCAGCCCCCGGACAGGGGCGAACACTGAAGCTTTCTTT,CASSPRTGANTEAFF
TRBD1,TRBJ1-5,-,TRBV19,TGTGCCAGTAATGACAGGGGGAAGGGGAGCAATCAGCCCCAGCATTTT,CASNDRGKGSNQPQHF
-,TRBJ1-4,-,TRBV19,TGTGCCAGTAGTATTGCACAGACTAATGAAAAACTGTTTTTT,CASSIAQTNEKLFF
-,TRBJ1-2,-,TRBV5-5,TGTGCCAGCAGCATTACCGGGACAAGCTATGGCTACACCTTC,CASSITGTSYGYTF
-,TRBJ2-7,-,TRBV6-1,TGTGCCAGCAGTGAATACAGAACCTACGAGCAGTACTTC,CASSEYRTYEQYF
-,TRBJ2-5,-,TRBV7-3,TGTGCCAGCAGCTTCGTAGCGACGGAGACCCAGTACTTC,CASSFVATETQYF
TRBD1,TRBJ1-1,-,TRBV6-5,TGTGCCAGCAGATCCCGACCGGGACAGGGTAAAGAAGCTTTCTTT,CASRSRPGQGKEAFF
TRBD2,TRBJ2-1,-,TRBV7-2,TGTGCCAGCAACCCGGGACTAGCGGGGGAAGGGAATGAGCAGTTCTTC,CASNPGLAGEGNEQFF
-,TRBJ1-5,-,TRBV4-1,TGCGCCAGCAGCCAATCTCTCACCAGGGGAATTCGTCCCCAGCATTTT,CASSQSLTRGIRPQHF
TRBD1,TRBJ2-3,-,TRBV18,TGTGCCAGCTCACCGCGTCAGACAGGGGAAAGATTT,CASSPRQTGERF
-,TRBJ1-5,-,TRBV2,TGTGCCAGCAGCGAAGCCACAGGGAATCAGCCCCAGCATTTT,CASSEATGNQPQHF
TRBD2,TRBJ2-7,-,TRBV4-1,TGCGCCAGCAGCCAATTGGGGGGGAGGAGCGAGCAGTACTTC,CASSQLGGRSEQYF
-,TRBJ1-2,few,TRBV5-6,TGTGCCAGCAGCTTGGGGTCTAACTATTATGGCTACACCTTC,CASSLGSNYYGYTF
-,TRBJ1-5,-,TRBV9,TGTGCCAGCAGCGTAGACAGAAATCAGCCCCAGCATTTT,CASSVDRNQPQHF
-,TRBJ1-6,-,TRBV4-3,TGCGCCAGCAGCGAAGCCTTATCAGGAAGGTCACCCCTCCACTTT,CASSEALSGRSPLHF
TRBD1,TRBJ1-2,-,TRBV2,TGTGCCAGCAGTGAGGGACAGGGGCTGGGCGGCTACACCTTC,CASSEGQGLGGYTF
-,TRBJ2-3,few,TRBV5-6,TGTGCCAGCAGCCCCTGGCGGACAGATACGCAGTATTTT,CASSPWRTDTQYF
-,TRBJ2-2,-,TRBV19,TGTGCCAGTAGTATCGGAGGGACCGGGGAGCTGTTTTTT,CASSIGGTGELFF
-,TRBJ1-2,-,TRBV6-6,TGTGCCAGCAGTTATGCGCGGGGGACTAACTATGGCTACACCTTC,CASSYARGTNYGYTF
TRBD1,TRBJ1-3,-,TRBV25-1,TGTGCCAGCACAGGGGCAGGGGGCCCCTTTGGAAACACCATATATTTT,CASTGAGGPFGNTIYF
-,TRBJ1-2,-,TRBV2,TGTGCCGGAGGGGGGGACTACTATGGCTACACCTTC,CAGGGDYYGYTF
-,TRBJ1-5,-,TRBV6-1,TGTGCCAGCATAGAGGGGGACTACAATCAGCCCCAGCATTTT,CASIEGDYNQPQHF
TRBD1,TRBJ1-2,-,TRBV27,TGTGCCAGCAGAGGGGACAGTTATGGCTACACCTTC,CASRGDSYGYTF
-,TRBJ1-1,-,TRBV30,TGTGCCTGGAGTCCTACTATCACTGAAGCTTTCTTT,CAWSPTITEAFF
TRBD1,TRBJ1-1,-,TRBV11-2,TGTGCCAGCAGCTTAATAAAGGGGGCAGGCACTGAAGCTTTCTTT,CASSLIKGAGTEAFF
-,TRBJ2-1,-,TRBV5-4,TGTGCCAGCAGCCGACAGGTAGATATGGTCAATGAGCAGTTCTTC,CASSRQVDMVNEQFF
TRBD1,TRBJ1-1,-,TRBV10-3,TGTGCCATCAGTGAGTCTGTGACAGGGGTCCTGAACACTGAAGCTTTCTTT,CAISESVTGVLNTEAFF
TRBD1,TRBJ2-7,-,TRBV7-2,TGTGCCAGCAGCCGACAGGGCCCCATCGAGCAGTACTTC,CASSRQGPIEQYF
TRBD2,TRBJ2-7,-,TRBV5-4,TGTGCCAGCAGCTTGGAGGGAGGGCAAAAGCAGTACTTC,CASSLEGGQKQYF
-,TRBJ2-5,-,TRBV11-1,TGTGCCAGCAGCTTATCATCTCGGGAGACCCAGTACTTC,CASSLSSRETQYF
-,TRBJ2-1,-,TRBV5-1,TGCGCCAGCAGCTTTACCCCCCTCCCCGGGACTCAGTACAATGAGCAGTTCTTC,CASSFTPLPGTQYNEQFF
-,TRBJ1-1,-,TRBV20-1,TGCAGTGCACCTGTGGCTGGCAAAGCTTTCTTT,CSAPVAGKAFF
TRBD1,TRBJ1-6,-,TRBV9,TGTGCCAGCAGCGTAGAGGGACAGAATTCACCCCTCCACTTT,CASSVEGQNSPLHF
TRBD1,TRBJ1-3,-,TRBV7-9,TGTGCCTTGGACAGGGACCTCGGAAACACCATATATTTT,CALDRDLGNTIYF
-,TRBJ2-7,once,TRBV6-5,TGTGCCAGCAGGCGACAGAGCTCCTACGAGCAGTACTTC,CASRRQSSYEQYF
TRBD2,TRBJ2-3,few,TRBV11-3,TGTGCCAGCAGCTTATCGGCGGGGGGGCGAACAGATACGCAGTATTTT,CASSLSAGGRTDTQYF
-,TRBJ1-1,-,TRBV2,TGTGCCAGCAGAAGGACAGAGGGCAACACTGAAGCTTTCTTT,CASRRTEGNTEAFF